This TCR beta chain was identified during a study of kidney transplant recipient with SARS-CoV-2 infection. This CDR3 comprises 17 residues. TCRdb itself ran the reads through MiXCR, one entry per CDR3 protein. This table holds 250,000 or so distinct CDR3 sequences, more than 25% found once. The sample in question was a blood sample, obtained at baseline and on day 111 from a kidney transplant recipient. The V gene is TRBV21-1, the J gene TRBJ2-3; the tabulated D call, TRBD2, remains unverified against the DNA. TRBV21-1 is a recognized pseudogene. The TCR sequence derives from a male patient aged 30 to 39 who had COVID-19 and was a kidney transplant recipient. Certain T cells may be donor cells from the graft. This CDR3 reads CANRGGLATVMQDTQYF. The CDR3, as DNA: TGTGCCAACAGGGGAGGTCTAGCTACAGTCATGCAAGATACGCAGTATTTT.